The entry below gives a single T cell receptor (beta chain) sequence along with its context. A sample-barcoded 5' primer and a J-beta primer mix were used in a second PCR of roughly 6 to 11 cycles. Using its own MiXCR run on the 5' RACE reads, TCRdb lists one record per CDR3 protein. There are 1.8 million or so distinct CDR3 sequences in the sample; about 39% occur only once, and around 23% lies in the top ten. Trimming stripped 4 bases from V and 10 bases from J, with 18 bases between. The CDR3 is made up of 14 amino acids. CDR1 and CDR2 (germline): SGDLS, YYNGEE. The data are from a study of blood T cells in healthy people across ages.

The sequenced sample was blood. The source is a human donor in good health. The chain recombines TRBV9 with TRBJ2-1; TRBD1 is a possible D gene (6 bases). CDR3 in DNA: TGTGCCAGCAGCTTGGACAGTTTTCCCTACGAGCAGTTCTTC. It is translated as CASSLDSFPYEQFF.